These T cell receptor beta chains were read from a single sample in a study of CD8 T cells in ankylosing spondylitis. TCRdb reanalysed the 5' RACE reads using MiXCR and keeps one entry per CDR3 protein. The repertoire holds a few hundred thousand distinct CDR3 sequences, with roughly 8% as singletons. The sequenced material came from blood, either unsorted or a sorted T cell fraction (not recorded which). These receptors were collected from a male donor with ankylosing spondylitis. Both conserved end residues are part of each CDR3.

j_call cdr3_length v_call cdr3_aa
TRBJ2-1 13 TRBV12-3/TRBV12-4 CASSRGPGSEQFF
TRBJ2-1 14 TRBV20-1 CSASVFGTGNRQFF
TRBJ2-5 13 TRBV20-1 CSAWIPYSETQYF
TRBJ1-2 11 TRBV12-3/TRBV12-4 CASSPTTGYTF
TRBJ2-1 20 TRBV20-1 CSARDGAAFPSGRAGNEQFF
TRBJ2-3 17 TRBV6-2/TRBV6-3 CASSGWRDRGSTDTQYF
TRBJ2-3 15 TRBV18 CASSPALAGTDTQYF
TRBJ2-7 14 TRBV6-5 CASSYSLAEYEQYF
TRBJ2-3 15 TRBV4-2 CASSQESGVTDTQYF
TRBJ2-6 15 TRBV9 CASSDDRVVANVLTF
TRBJ2-1 17 TRBV20-1 CSVRQLLAGGLGNEQFF
TRBJ1-1 13 TRBV27 CASSPRVFAEAFF
TRBJ2-5 16 TRBV12-3/TRBV12-4 CASSLFRGKPQETQYF
TRBJ1-4 12 TRBV7-6 CASSVELGKLFF
TRBJ1-2 15 TRBV15 CATSRDLGDTGGYTF
TRBJ1-5 14 TRBV12-3/TRBV12-4 CASSLEEGGQPQHF
TRBJ2-7 15 TRBV5-1 CASSTRLAGHYEQYF
TRBJ2-2 13 TRBV6-2/TRBV6-3 CASSYRLTGELFF
TRBJ2-1 13 TRBV6-2/TRBV6-3 CATHAFPYNEQFF
TRBJ2-1 14 TRBV30 CAWSGLGQSNEQFF
TRBJ2-1 16 TRBV9 CASSEPPTGPAHEQFF
TRBJ2-5 14 TRBV5-1 CASSLDRGLETQYF
TRBJ2-5 14 TRBV29-1 CSVERVLLQETQYF
TRBJ2-7 12 TRBV12-3/TRBV12-4 CASAGSSYEQYF
TRBJ2-7 15 TRBV6-1 CASRRTGTPADEQYF
TRBJ2-1 14 TRBV5-1 CASSLGTGDNEQFF
TRBJ2-7 12 TRBV7-8 CASSSGDYEQYF
TRBJ2-1 14 TRBV28 CASSLSIQVGEQFF
TRBJ2-7 16 TRBV5-5 CASSFNLWTGGYEQYF